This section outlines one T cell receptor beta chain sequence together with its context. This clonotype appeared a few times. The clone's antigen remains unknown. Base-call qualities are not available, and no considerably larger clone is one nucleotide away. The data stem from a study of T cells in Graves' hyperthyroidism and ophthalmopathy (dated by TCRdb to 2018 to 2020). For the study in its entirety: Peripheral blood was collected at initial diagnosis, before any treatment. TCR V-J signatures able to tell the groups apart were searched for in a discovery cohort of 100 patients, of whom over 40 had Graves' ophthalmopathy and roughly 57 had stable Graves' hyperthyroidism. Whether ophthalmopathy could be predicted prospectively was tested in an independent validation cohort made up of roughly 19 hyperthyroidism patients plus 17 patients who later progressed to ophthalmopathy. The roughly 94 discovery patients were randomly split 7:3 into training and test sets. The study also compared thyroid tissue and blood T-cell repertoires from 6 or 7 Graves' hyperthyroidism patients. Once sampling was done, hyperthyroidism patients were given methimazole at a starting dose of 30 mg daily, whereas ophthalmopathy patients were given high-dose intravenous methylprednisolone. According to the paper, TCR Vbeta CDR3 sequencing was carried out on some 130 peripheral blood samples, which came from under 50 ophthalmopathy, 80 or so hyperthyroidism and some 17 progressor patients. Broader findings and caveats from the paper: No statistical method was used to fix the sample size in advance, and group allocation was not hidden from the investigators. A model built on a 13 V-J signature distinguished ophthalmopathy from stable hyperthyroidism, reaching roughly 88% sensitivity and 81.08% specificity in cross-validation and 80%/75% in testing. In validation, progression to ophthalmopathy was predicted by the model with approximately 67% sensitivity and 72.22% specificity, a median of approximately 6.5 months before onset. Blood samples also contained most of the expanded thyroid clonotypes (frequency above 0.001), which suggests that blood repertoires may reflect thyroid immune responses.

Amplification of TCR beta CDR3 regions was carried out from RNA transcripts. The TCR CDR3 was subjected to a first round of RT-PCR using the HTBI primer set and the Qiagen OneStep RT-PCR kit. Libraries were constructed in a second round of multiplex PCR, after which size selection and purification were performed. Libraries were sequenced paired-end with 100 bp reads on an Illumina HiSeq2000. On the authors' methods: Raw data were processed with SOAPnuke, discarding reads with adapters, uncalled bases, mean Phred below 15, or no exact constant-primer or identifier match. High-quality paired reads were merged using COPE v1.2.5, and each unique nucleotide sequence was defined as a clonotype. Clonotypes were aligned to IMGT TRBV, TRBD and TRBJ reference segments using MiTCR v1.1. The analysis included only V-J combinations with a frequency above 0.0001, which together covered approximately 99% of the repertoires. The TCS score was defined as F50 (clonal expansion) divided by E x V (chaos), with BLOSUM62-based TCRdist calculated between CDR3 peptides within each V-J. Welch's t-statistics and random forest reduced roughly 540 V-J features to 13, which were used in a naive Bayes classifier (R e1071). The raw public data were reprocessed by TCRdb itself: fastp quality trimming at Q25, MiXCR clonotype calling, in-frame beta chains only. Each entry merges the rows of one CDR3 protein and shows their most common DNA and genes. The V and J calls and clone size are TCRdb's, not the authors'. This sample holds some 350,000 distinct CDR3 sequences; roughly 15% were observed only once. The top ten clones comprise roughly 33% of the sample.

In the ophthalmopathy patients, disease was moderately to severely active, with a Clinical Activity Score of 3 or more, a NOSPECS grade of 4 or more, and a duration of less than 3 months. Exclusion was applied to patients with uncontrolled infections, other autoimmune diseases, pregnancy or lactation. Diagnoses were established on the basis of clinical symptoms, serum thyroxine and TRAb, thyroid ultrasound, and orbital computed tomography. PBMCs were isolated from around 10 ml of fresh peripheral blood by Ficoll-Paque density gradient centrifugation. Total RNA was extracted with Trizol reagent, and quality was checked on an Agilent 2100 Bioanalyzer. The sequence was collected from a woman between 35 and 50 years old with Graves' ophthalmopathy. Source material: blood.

At the DNA level, the sequence is TGTGCCAGTAGTATAGGCAGTGAGGGATTCACTGAAGCTTTCTTT. This gives the protein CASSIGSEGFTEAFF. The chain is assembled from TRBV19 and TRBJ1-1; no D gene call is confident. Trimming costs V 1 base and J 4 bases, and their ends lie 13 bases apart. The CDR3 covers 15 residues, taking in both the cysteine and the phenylalanine. The only DNA kept is the CDR3, 45 bases in frame from the first base. The germline V gene (reference sequence) gives CDR1 as LNHDA and CDR2 as SQIVND.